Following are 22 T cell receptor beta chains from one sample sequenced in a study of CD8+ T cells in alopecia areata. Extraction of RNA preceded its reverse transcription into cDNA, which served as the sequencing template. TCRdb keeps only in-frame clones here, not all; method: immunoSEQ multiplex PCR. Among 200,000 to 250,000 clones, less than 45% were seen once, and the ten largest hold 0.48%. The treatment was: oral pan-JAK inhibitor, 5-10 mg twice daily. The specimen was CD4+ T cells sorted from blood, collected at roughly week 30, from a patient treated with tofacitinib. The receptors originated from a human donor with alopecia areata.

The V gene is TRBV7-9, the J gene TRBJ2-5; the D is unclear. The CDR3 is 14 residues long. Germline-derived CDR1 and CDR2 are SEHNR and FQNEAQ (reference sequence). Trimming shortened V by 3 bases and J by 4 bases, and 12 bases separated the two germline ends. CDR3: CASSLGSLPETQYF. The CDR3 DNA follows: TGTGCCAGCAGCTTGGGCTCGCTCCCAGAGACCCAGTACTTC.

The chain employs TRBV29-1 and TRBJ2-1; maybe TRBD2 (6 bases). V was clipped by 7 bases and J by 0 bases, with 16 bases between them. CDR3 length: 15 residues. The V gene's germline CDR1 is SQVTM and CDR2 ANQGSEA. CDR3 in amino acids: CSASTGLNSYNEQFF. The CDR3 nucleotides read TGCAGCGCATCGACGGGACTCAACTCCTACAATGAGCAGTTCTTC.

This chain links TRBV6-5 with TRBJ2-3; the D is unclear. The CDR3 contains 13 residues. Germline-derived CDR1 and CDR2 are MNHEY and SVGAGI. Here the CDR3 DNA reads TGTGCGACGGGCCCTTTGGGCACAGATACGCAGTATTTT. It specifies CATGPLGTDTQYF.

Notes on this clone: Its ends do not fully match the called genes, so a read error is possible. This sequence joins TRBV6-1 and TRBJ1-1; D gene unclear. The CDR3 extends over 13 amino acids. Per the germline V gene, CDR1 is MNHNS and CDR2 is SASEGT. CDR3 in amino acids: CAISGKGGTEAFF. CDR3 DNA: TGTGCCATCAGTGGGAAGGGAGGCACTGAAGCTTTCTTT.

The chain combines TRBV29-1 with TRBJ1-3; D unresolved. CDR1 SQVTM and CDR2 ANQGSEA come from the germline V gene. The CDR3 runs to 17 residues. V was cut by 8 bases and J by 3 bases, with 26 bases left in between. CDR3 region: CSSCSDRVIAGGNTIYF. CDR3 bases: TGCAGCTCTTGCTCGGACCGGGTAATTGCAGGTGGAAACACCATATATTTT.

This chain uses TRBV4-2 with TRBJ2-3; D is unclear. V was cut by 1 base and J by 0 bases, with 8 bases left in between. This CDR3 comprises 15 residues. In germline, CDR1 is LGHNA, CDR2 YNFKEQ. Written as DNA, the CDR3 is TGTGCCAGCAGCCAAGGGATAGATAGCACAGATACGCAGTATTTT. Translation: CASSQGIDSTDTQYF.

This clone was counted only a few times. The chain employs TRBV4-2 and TRBJ2-5; 9 bases align to TRBD1. The germline gives CDR1 LGHNA, CDR2 YNFKEQ. This CDR3 contains 15 residues. Trimming removed 3 bases from V and 2 bases from J; junction bases left unmatched: 4. The CDR3 spells CASSQNRGPQETQYF. The CDR3, as DNA: TGTGCCAGCAGCCAGAACAGGGGGCCACAAGAGACCCAGTACTTC.

This clone has a handful of counts. CDR3 sequence reads: CASRAGPATNEKLFF. DNA for the CDR3: TGTGCCAGCAGGGCGGGCCCTGCAACTAATGAAAAACTGTTTTTT. V usage is TRBV2 and J usage is TRBJ1-4, with D uncertain. The CDR3 totals 15 residues. Germline loops: CDR1 SNHLY, CDR2 FYNNEI. The V end lost 6 bases, the J end lost 0 bases, and 11 bases lay between the germline ends. Combining the CDR3 with reference TRBV2 and TRBJ1-4 gives the whole variable domain EPEVTQTPSHQVTQMGQEVILRCVPISNHLYFYWYRQILGQKVEFLVSFYNNEISEKSEIFDDQFSVERPDGSNFTLKIRSTKLEDSAMYFCASRAGPATNEKLFFGSGTQLSVL.

The rearrangement uses TRBV13 and TRBJ2-1; unclear D gene. V lost 5 bases and J lost 6, with 14 bases in between. Germline assignment: CDR1 PRHDT and CDR2 FYEKMQ (reference sequence). The CDR3 totals 14 residues. The CDR3 DNA is TGTGCCAGCAGCCCGAAACGAGGATCCAATGAGCAGTTCTTC. This gives the protein CASSPKRGSNEQFF. The variable domain in full, with the rest retrieved from reference TRBV13 and TRBJ2-1, is AAGVIQSPRHLIKEKRETATLKCYPIPRHDTVYWYQQGPGQDPQFLISFYEKMQSDKGSIPDRFSAQQFSDYHSELNMSSLELGDSALYFCASSPKRGSNEQFFGPGTRLTVL.

This clone was picked up a small number of times. Here the CDR3 DNA reads TGTGCCTGGACCCTCTGGGGGGGGAGATTGAACACTGAAGCTTTCTTT. It specifies CAWTLWGGRLNTEAFF. The V and J genes are TRBV30 and TRBJ1-1; D possibly corresponds to TRBD1 (5 bases). The CDR3 covers 16 residues. Germline CDR1 is GTSNPN and CDR2 is SVGIG (reference sequence). Trimming cost V 4 bases and J 0 bases, with 18 bases left between them. Complete variable domain (other parts from reference TRBV30 and TRBJ1-1): SQTIHQWPATLVQPVGSPLSLECTVEGTSNPNLYWYRQAAGRGLQLLFYSVGIGQISSEVPQNLSASRPQDRQFILSSKKLLLSDSGFYLCAWTLWGGRLNTEAFFGQGTRLTVV.

The chain recombines TRBV7-8 with TRBJ2-1; possible D gene TRBD2, 5 bases. Germline CDR1 reads SGHVS; CDR2 reads FQNEAQ. The CDR3 sequence is 11 residues long. The germline V and J ends were trimmed by 5 bases and 10 bases, with 9 bases remaining between them. The CDR3 bases are TGTGCCAGCAGCACGGACTTGGAGCAGTTCTTC. It is translated as CASSTDLEQFF.

The gene calls are TRBV29-1 and TRBJ1-1; the D is unclear. The germline CDR1 and CDR2 sequences are SQVTM and ANQGSEA. CDR3 length: 14 residues. Trimming left V 0 bases short and J 0 bases short, with 8 bases between. CDR3: CSVEDRWMNTEAFF. The DNA of the CDR3 is TGCAGCGTTGAAGATAGGTGGATGAACACTGAAGCTTTCTTT.

The chain couples TRBV6-5 to TRBJ2-7; 8 positions match TRBD2. This CDR3 has 16 residues. V was pared by 2 bases and J by 1 base, with 7 bases of the junction left unmatched. CDR1 is MNHEY and CDR2 is SVGAGI in the germline V gene. CDR3 DNA sequence: TGTGCCAGCAGTTACAATCCCGGGAGGGGTTCCTACGAGCAGTACTTC. Translating gives CASSYNPGRGSYEQYF.

The J gene is TRBJ2-5, the V gene TRBV7-2; no definite D call. The CDR3 has 15 amino acids. Between the trimmed V and J ends, which lost 1 base and 2 bases, there was a span of 11 bases. Germline CDR1 reads SGHTA; CDR2 reads FQGNSA. In nucleotides, the CDR3 is TGTGCCAGCAGCTTAGGACTCACTACGCAAGAGACCCAGTACTTC. Protein product: CASSLGLTTQETQYF.

V usage is TRBV29-1 and J usage is TRBJ2-7; D is possibly TRBD1 (6 bases). CDR3 length: 11 amino acids. The V and J ends lost 4 bases and 3 bases respectively, with 7 bases between them. Germline V gene data show CDR1 as SQVTM and CDR2 as ANQGSEA. Here the CDR3 reads CSVAGVYEQYF. CDR3 nucleotide sequence: TGCAGCGTTGCAGGGGTCTACGAGCAGTACTTC.

The chain is built from TRBV29-1 and TRBJ1-1, with D perhaps matching TRBD1 (5 bases). V gave up 7 bases and J gave up 0 bases, with 18 bases separating them. The CDR3 is made up of 15 amino acids. Germline CDR1 SQVTM, CDR2 ANQGSEA. The DNA of the CDR3 is TGCAGCGCCCAAAGGGCCCAGGGAATGAACACTGAAGCTTTCTTT. Translation: CSAQRAQGMNTEAFF.

The V call is TRBV9, the J call TRBJ1-2; D may be TRBD1 (5 bases). Deletions cut 0 bases from V and 4 bases from J, with 13 bases between. The CDR3 sequence is 15 residues long. Germline lookup yields CDR1 SGDLS and CDR2 YYNGEE. The CDR3 spells CASSVDAGRPYGYTF. As DNA, the CDR3 is TGTGCCAGCAGCGTAGACGCGGGGCGACCCTATGGCTACACCTTC.

The V call is TRBV30, the J call TRBJ1-2; weak D call: TRBD1 (5 bases). The CDR3 totals 14 residues. Trimming left V 0 bases short and J 5 bases short, with 13 bases between. Germline CDR1 reads GTSNPN; CDR2 reads SVGIG (reference sequence). The CDR3: CAWSVMGVGYGYTF. DNA of the CDR3: TGTGCCTGGAGTGTAATGGGGGTAGGGTATGGCTACACCTTC. Complete variable domain (other parts from reference TRBV30 and TRBJ1-2): SQTIHQWPATLVQPVGSPLSLECTVEGTSNPNLYWYRQAAGRGLQLLFYSVGIGQISSEVPQNLSASRPQDRQFILSSKKLLLSDSGFYLCAWSVMGVGYGYTFGSGTRLTVV.

This chain uses TRBV7-2 with TRBJ1-5, with unresolved D. Trimming took 4 bases from V and 0 from J, leaving 7 bases between them. The germline gives CDR1 SGHTA, CDR2 FQGNSA. The CDR3 has 14 residues. As DNA, the CDR3 is TGTGCCAGCAGCTCCTATTATAGCAATCAGCCCCAGCATTTT. Amino acids: CASSSYYSNQPQHF.

This clone has just one count. The rearrangement links TRBV11-3 to TRBJ2-1; D ambiguous. V lost 5 bases to trimming and J lost 3 bases, with 5 bases between them. CDR1 is SGHNT, CDR2 YENEEA, per germline. The CDR3 runs to 12 residues. CDR3 residues: CASSRNYNEQFF. The CDR3 DNA is TGTGCCAGCAGCAGGAACTACAATGAGCAGTTCTTC.

This clone was found a few times. The chain employs TRBV14 and TRBJ2-5, with D perhaps matching TRBD2 (5 bases). The CDR3 runs 14 residues. CDR1 and CDR2 (germline): SGHDN, FVKESK. Trimming removed 8 bases at V and 6 bases at J, with 19 bases between. The CDR3 spells CASRPPGSGKTQYF. The CDR3 bases are TGTGCCAGCCGGCCCCCGGGGTCGGGGAAGACCCAGTACTTC.

The chain recombines TRBV5-1 with TRBJ1-2; D gene uncertain. V lost 4 bases and J lost 0, with 7 bases in between. Per germline, CDR1 SGHRS and CDR2 YFSETQ. This CDR3 contains 13 residues. DNA for the CDR3: TGCGCCAGCAGCCGGAATTCTAACTATGGCTACACCTTC. It is translated as CASSRNSNYGYTF. Drawing the rest from reference TRBV5-1 and TRBJ1-2, the complete variable domain is KAGVTQTPRYLIKTRGQQVTLSCSPISGHRSVSWYQQTPGQGLQFLFEYFSETQRNKGNFPGRFSGRQFSNSRSEMNVSTLELGDSALYLCASSRNSNYGYTFGSGTRLTVV.